This T cell receptor beta chain was sequenced during a study of blood T cell repertoires in COVID-19. Study-wide context: Samples came from the United States, Italy and Spain, spanning acute and convalescent COVID-19.

Germline CDR1 reads KGHSH; CDR2 reads LQKENI. This CDR3 has 15 amino acids. With 3 bases removed from V and 4 bases from J, the gap between germline ends came to 13 bases. Study processing details: It was from reference gene primer amplification that nucleated cell counts were estimated. Sequenced by immunoSEQ multiplex PCR; TCRdb stores in-frame clones only, minus some. From that table come the V and J calls and clone size; the DNA was used to work out D and trimming. The sample includes a few hundred thousand clones, 85% to 90% seen only once; the top ten take 0.9% to 1.1%. The clonotype comes from a man aged 18 to 29 who had recovered from COVID-19. The sample was PBMCs or T cells enriched from blood (not recorded which). The rearrangement links TRBV18 to TRBJ1-3; tentative D call: TRBD1 (6 bases). CDR3 DNA: TGTGCCAGCTCACCTTGGAACAGGGAAGGAAACACCATATATTTT. It encodes CASSPWNREGNTIYF. The variable domain in full, completed from reference TRBV18 and TRBJ1-3, reads NAGVMQNPRHLVRRRGQEARLRCSPMKGHSHVYWYRQLPEEGLKFMVYLQKENIIDESGMPKERFSAEFPKEGPSILRIQQVVRGDSAAYFCASSPWNREGNTIYFGEGSWLTVV.